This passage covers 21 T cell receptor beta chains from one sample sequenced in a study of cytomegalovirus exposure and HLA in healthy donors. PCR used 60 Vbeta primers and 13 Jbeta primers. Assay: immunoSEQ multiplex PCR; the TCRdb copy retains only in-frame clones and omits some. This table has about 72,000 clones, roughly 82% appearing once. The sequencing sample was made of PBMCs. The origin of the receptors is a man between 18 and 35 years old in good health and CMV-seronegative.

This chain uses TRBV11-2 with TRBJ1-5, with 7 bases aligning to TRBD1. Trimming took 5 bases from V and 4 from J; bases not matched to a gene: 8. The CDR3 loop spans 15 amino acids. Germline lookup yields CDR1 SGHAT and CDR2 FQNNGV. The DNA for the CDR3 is TGTGCCAGCAGCACCCCGGGACAGTATAATCAGCCCCAGCATTTT. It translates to CASSTPGQYNQPQHF.

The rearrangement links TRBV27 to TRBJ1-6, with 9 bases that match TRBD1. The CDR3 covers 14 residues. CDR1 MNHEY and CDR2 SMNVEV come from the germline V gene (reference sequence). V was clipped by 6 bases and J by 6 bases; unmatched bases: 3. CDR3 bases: TGTGCCAGCAGCCCGGGACAGGGTAATTCACCCCTCCACTTT. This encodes CASSPGQGNSPLHF.

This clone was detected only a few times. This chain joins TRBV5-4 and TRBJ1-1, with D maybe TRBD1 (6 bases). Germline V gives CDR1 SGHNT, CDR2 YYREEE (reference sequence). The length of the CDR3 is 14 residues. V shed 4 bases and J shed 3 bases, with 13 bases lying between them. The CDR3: CASSPKGVYTEAFF. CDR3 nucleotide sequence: TGTGCCAGCAGCCCGAAGGGGGTATACACTGAAGCTTTCTTT.

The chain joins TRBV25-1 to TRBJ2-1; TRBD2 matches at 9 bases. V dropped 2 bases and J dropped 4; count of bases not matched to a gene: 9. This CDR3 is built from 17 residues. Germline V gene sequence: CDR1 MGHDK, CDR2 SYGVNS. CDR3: CASSEVESGRFYNEQFF. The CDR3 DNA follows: TGTGCCAGCAGTGAAGTGGAAAGCGGGAGGTTTTACAATGAGCAGTTCTTC.

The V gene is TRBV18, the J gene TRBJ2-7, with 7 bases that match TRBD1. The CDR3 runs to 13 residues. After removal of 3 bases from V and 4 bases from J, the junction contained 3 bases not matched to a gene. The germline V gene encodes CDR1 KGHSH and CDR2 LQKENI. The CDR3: CASSPRRGYEQYF. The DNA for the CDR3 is TGTGCCAGCTCACCTCGCAGGGGGTACGAGCAGTACTTC.

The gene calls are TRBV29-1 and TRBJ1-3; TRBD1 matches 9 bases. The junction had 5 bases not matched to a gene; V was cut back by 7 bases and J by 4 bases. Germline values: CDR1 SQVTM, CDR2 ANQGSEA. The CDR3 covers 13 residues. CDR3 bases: TGCAGCGCTTGGACAGGGGCAGGAAACACCATATATTTT. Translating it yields CSAWTGAGNTIYF. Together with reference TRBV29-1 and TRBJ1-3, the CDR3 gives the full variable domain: SAVISQKPSRDICQRGTSLTIQCQVDSQVTMMFWYRQQPGQSLTLIATANQGSEATYESGFVIDKFPISRPNLTFSTLTVSNMSPEDSSIYLCSAWTGAGNTIYFGEGSWLTVV.

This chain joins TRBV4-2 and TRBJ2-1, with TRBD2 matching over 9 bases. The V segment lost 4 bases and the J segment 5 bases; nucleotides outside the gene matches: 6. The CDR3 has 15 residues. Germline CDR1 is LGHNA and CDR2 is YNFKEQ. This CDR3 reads CASSLRAGGDNEQFF. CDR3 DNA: TGTGCCAGCAGCCTCCGAGCGGGAGGAGACAATGAGCAGTTCTTC.

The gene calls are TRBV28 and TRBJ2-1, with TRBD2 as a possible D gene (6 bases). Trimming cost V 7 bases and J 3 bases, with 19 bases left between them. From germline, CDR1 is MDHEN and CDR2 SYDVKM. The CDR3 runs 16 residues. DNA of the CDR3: TGTGCCAGCAATATAGTGGCGGGATTGGTCTACAATGAGCAGTTCTTC. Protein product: CASNIVAGLVYNEQFF.

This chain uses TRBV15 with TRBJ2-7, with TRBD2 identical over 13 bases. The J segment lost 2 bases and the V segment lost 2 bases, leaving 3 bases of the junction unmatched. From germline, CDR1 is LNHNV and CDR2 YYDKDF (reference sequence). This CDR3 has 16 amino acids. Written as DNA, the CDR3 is TGTGCCACCAGCAGACGGGGACTAGCGGGGACCTACGAGCAGTACTTC. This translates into CATSRRGLAGTYEQYF. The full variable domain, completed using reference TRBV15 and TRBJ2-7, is DAMVIQNPRYQVTQFGKPVTLSCSQTLNHNVMYWYQQKSSQAPKLLFHYYDKDFNNEADTPDNFQSRRPNTSFCFLDIRSPGLGDTAMYLCATSRRGLAGTYEQYFGPGTRLTVT.

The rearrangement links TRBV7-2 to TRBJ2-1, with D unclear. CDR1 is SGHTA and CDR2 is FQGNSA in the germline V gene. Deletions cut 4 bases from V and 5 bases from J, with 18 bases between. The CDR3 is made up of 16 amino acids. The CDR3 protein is CASSSRKPFRDNEQFF. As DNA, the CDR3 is TGTGCCAGCAGCTCGAGAAAGCCCTTTAGAGACAATGAGCAGTTCTTC.

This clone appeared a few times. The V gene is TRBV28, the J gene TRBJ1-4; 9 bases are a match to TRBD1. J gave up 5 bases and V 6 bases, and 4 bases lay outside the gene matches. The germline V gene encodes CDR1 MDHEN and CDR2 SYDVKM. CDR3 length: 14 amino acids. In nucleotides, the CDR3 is TGTGCCAGCAGCTCCGGGACAGGGAATGAAAAACTGTTTTTT. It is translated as CASSSGTGNEKLFF. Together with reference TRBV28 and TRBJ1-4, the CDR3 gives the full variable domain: DVKVTQSSRYLVKRTGEKVFLECVQDMDHENMFWYRQDPGLGLRLIYFSYDVKMKEKGDIPEGYSVSREKKERFSLILESASTNQTSMYLCASSSGTGNEKLFFGSGTQLSVL.

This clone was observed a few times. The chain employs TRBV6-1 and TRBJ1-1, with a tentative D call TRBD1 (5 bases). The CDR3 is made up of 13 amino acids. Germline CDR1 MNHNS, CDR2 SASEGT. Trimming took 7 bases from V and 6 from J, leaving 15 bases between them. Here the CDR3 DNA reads TGTGCCAGCACGGGGACTGTGTTTCCTGAAGCTTTCTTT. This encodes CASTGTVFPEAFF.

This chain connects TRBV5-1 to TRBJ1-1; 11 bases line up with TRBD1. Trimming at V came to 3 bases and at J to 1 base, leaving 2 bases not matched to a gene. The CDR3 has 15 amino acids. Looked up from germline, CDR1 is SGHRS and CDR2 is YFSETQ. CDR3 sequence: CASSWGTGGNTEAFF. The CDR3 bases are TGCGCCAGCAGCTGGGGGACAGGGGGGAACACTGAAGCTTTCTTT.

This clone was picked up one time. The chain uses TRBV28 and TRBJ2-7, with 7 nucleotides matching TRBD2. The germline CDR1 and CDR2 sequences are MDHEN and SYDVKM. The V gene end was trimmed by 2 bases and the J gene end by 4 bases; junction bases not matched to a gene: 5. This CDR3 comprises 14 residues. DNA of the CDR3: TGTGCCAGCAGTTTACCAGGGAGGGTGTACGAGCAGTACTTC. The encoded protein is CASSLPGRVYEQYF.

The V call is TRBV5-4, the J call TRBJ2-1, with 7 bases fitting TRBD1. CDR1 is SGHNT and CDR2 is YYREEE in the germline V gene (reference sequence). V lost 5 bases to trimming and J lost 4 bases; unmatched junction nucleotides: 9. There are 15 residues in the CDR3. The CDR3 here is CASSFDRETYNEQFF. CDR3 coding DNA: TGTGCCAGCAGTTTTGACAGGGAAACATACAATGAGCAGTTCTTC.

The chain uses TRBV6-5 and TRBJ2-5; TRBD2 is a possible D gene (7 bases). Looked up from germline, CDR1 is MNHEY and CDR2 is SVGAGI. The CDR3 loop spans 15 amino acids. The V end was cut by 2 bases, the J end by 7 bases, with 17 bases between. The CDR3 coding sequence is TGTGCCAGCAGTTACAGGGGGGGGGAGTTTGGGACCCAGTACTTC. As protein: CASSYRGGEFGTQYF.

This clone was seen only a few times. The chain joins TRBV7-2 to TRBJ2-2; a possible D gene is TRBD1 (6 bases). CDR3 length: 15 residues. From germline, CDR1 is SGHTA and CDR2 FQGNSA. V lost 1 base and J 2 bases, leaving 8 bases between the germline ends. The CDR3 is CASSLVGTNTGELFF. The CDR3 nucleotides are TGTGCCAGCAGCTTAGTAGGGACAAACACCGGGGAGCTGTTTTTT.

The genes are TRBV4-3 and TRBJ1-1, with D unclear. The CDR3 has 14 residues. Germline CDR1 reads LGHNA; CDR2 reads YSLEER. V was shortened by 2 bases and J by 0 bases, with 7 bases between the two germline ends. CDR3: CASSQMTMNTEAFF. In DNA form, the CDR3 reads TGCGCCAGCAGCCAAATGACTATGAACACTGAAGCTTTCTTT.

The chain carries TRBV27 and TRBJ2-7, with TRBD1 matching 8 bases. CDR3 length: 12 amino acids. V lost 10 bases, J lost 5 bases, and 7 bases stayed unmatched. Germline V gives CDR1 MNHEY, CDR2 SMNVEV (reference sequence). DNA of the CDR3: TGTGCCACCCGGACAGGGACCCACGAGCAGTACTTC. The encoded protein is CATRTGTHEQYF.

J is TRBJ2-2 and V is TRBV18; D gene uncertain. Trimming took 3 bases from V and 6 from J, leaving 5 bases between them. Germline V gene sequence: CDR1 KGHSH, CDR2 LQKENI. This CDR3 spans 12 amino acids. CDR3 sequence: CASSPLSGELFF. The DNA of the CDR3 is TGTGCCAGCTCACCTCTCTCCGGGGAGCTGTTTTTT.

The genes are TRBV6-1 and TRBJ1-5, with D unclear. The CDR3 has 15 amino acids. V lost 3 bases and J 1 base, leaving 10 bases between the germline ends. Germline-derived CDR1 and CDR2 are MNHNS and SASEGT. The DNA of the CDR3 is TGTGCCAGCAGTGATGAGGGAAAGAGCAATCAGCCCCAGCATTTT. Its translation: CASSDEGKSNQPQHF.